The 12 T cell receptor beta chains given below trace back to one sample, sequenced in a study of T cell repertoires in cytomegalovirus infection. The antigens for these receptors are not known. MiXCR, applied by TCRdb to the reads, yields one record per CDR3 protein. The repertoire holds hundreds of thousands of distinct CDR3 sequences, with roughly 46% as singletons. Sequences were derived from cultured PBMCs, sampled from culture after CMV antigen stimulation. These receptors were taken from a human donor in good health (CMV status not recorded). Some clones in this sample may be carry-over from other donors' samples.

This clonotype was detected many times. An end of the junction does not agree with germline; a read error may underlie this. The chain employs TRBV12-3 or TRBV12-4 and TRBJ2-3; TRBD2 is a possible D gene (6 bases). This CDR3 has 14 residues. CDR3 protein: CASSLAASTDTQYF. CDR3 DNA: TGTGCCAGCAGCTTAGCGGCTAGCACAGATACGCAGTATTTT.

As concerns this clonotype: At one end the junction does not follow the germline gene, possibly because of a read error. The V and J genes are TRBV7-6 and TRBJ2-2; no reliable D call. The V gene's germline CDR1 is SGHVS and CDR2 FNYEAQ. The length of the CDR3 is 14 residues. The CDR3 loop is CAGSSGWGTGELFF. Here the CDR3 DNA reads TGTGCCGGCAGCTCCGGTTGGGGCACCGGGGAGCTGTTTTTT.

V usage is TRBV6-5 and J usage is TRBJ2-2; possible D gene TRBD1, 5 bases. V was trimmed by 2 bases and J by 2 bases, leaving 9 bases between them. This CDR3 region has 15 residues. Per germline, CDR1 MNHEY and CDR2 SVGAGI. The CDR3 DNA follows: TGTGCCAGCAGTTACAGAAGGACAAACACCGGGGAGCTGTTTTTT. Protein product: CASSYRRTNTGELFF.

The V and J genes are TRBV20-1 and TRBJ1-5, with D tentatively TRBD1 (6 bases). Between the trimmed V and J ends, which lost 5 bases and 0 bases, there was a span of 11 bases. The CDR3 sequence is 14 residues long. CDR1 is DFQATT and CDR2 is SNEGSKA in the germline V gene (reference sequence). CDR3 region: CSAFGQNSNQPQHF. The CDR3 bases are TGCAGTGCTTTTGGACAGAATAGCAATCAGCCCCAGCATTTT.

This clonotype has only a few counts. The CDR3 bases are TGTGCCAGCAGCCCGGACTCAATAACCGGGGAGCTGTTTTTT. It codes for CASSPDSITGELFF. The chain recombines TRBV7-2 with TRBJ2-2, with D maybe TRBD2 (5 bases). The CDR3 runs to 14 residues. The V gene lost 5 bases and the J gene lost 5 bases, with 12 bases spanning the gap. The V gene's germline CDR1 is SGHTA and CDR2 FQGNSA.

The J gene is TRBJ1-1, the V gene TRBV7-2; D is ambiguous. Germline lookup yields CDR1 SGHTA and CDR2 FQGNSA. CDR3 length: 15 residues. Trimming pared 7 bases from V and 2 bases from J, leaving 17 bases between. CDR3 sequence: CASTLTWAGNTEAFF. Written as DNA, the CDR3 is TGTGCCAGCACCCTTACATGGGCGGGTAACACTGAAGCTTTCTTT.

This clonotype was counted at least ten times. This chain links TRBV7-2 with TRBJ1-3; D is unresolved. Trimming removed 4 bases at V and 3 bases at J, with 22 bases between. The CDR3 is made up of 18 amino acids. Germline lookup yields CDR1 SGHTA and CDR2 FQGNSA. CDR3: CASSSSRTTGVLGNTIYF. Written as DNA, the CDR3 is TGTGCCAGCAGCTCGTCAAGAACAACCGGAGTTCTTGGAAACACCATATATTTT.

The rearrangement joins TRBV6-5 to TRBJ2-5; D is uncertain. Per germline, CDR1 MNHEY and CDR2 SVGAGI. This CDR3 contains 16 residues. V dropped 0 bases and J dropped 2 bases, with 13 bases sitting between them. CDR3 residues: CASSYSLLGSQETQYF. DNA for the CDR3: TGTGCCAGCAGTTACTCGCTATTAGGCAGTCAAGAGACCCAGTACTTC.

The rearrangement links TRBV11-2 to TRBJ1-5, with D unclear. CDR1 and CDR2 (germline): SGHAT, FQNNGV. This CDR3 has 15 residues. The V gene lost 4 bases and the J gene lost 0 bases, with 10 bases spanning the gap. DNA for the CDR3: TGTGCCAGCAGCTACCACAGAAATAGCAATCAGCCCCAGCATTTT. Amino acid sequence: CASSYHRNSNQPQHF.

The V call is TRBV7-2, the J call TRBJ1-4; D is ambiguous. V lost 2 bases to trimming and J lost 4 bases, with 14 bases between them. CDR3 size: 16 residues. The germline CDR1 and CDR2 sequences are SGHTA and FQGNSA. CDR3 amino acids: CASSLSRGSYNEKLFF. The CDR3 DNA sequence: TGTGCCAGCAGCTTAAGTCGGGGTTCTTATAATGAAAAACTGTTTTTT.

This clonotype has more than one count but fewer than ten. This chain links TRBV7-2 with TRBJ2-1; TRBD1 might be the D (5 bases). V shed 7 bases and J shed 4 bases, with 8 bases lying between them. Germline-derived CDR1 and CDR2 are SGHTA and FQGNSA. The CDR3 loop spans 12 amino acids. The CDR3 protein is CASINRYNEQFF. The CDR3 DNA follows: TGTGCCAGCATCAACAGGTACAATGAGCAGTTCTTC.

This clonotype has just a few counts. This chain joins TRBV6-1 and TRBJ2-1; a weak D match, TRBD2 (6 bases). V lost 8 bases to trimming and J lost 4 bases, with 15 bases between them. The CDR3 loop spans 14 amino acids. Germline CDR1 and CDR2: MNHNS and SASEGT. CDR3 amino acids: CASGRGVQYNEQFF. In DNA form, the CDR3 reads TGTGCCAGCGGCCGCGGGGTCCAATACAATGAGCAGTTCTTC.